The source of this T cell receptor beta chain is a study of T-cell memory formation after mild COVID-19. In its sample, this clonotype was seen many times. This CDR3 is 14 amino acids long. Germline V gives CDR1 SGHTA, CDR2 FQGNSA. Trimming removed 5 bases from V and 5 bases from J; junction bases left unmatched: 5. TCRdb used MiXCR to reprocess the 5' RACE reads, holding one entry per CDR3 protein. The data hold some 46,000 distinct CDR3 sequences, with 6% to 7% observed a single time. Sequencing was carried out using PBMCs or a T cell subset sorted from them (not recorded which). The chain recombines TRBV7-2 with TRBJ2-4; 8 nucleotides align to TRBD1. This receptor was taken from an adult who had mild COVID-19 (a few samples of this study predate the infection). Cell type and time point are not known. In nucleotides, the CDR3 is TGTGCCAGCAGCCCCGGACAGGGAGAAAACATTCAGTACTTC. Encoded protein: CASSPGQGENIQYF.